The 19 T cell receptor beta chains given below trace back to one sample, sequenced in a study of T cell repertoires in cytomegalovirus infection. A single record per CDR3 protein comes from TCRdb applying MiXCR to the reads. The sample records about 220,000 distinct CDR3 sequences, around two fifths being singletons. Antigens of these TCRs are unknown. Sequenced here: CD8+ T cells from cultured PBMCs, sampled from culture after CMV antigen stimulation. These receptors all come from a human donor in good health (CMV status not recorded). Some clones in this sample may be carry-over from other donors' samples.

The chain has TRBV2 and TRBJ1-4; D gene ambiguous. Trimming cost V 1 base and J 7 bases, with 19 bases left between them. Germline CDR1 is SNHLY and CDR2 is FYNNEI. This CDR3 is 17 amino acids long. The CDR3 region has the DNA TGTGCCAGCAGTGAAGTTCCTAGCTCCAGGTGGGGTGAAAAACTGTTTTTT. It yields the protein CASSEVPSSRWGEKLFF.

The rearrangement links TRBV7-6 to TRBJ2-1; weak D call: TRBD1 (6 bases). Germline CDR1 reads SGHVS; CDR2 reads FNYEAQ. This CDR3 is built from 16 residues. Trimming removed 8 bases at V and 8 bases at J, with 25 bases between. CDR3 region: CASDGGRGNYNDEQFF. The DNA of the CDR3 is TGTGCCAGCGACGGTGGCAGGGGCAACTACAACGATGAGCAGTTCTTC.

The CDR3 reads CASRTSGSATGELFF. In DNA, the CDR3 is TGTGCCAGCAGGACTAGCGGGAGCGCCACCGGGGAGCTGTTTTTT. This chain uses TRBV7-9 with TRBJ2-2; 12 bases map to TRBD2. This CDR3 is built from 15 residues. V lost 6 bases, J lost 4 bases, and 3 bases stayed unmatched. Per germline, CDR1 SEHNR and CDR2 FQNEAQ (reference sequence). The full variable domain, in which reference TRBV7-9 and TRBJ2-2 provide the parts outside the CDR3, is DTGVSQNPRHKITKRGQNVTFRCDPISEHNRLYWYRQTLGQGPEFLTYFQNEAQLEKSRLLSDRFSAERPKGSFSTLEIQRTEQGDSAMYLCASRTSGSATGELFFGEGSRLTVL.

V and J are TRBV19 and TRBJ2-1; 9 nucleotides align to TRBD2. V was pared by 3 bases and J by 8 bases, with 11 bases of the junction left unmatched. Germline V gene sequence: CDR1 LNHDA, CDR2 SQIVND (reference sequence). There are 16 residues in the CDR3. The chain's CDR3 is CASSIEPGLAGYEQFF. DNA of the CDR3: TGTGCCAGTAGTATCGAACCGGGACTAGCAGGGTATGAGCAGTTCTTC.

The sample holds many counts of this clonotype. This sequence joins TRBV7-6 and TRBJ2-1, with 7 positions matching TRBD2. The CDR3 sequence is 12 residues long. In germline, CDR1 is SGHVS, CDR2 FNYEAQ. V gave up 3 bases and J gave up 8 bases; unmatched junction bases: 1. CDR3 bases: TGTGCCAGCAGCTTGAGCGGGGATGAGCAGTTCTTC. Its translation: CASSLSGDEQFF.

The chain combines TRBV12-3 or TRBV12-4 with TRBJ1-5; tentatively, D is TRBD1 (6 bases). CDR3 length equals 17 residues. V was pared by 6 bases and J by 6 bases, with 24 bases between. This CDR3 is CASSPYGTSLSGQPQHF. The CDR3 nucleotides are TGTGCCAGCAGCCCATACGGGACATCTCTTTCCGGTCAGCCCCAGCATTTT.

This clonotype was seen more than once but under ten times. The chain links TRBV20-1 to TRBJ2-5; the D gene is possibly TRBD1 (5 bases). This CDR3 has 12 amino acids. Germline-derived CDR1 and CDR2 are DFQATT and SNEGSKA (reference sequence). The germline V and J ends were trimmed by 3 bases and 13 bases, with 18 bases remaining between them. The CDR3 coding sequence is TGCAGTGCTAGGTCTTCGAGGCAGGGCTGGTACTTC. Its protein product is CSARSSRQGWYF.

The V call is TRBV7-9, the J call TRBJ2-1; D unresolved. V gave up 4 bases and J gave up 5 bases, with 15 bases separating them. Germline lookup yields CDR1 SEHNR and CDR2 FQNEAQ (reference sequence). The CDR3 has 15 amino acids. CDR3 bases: TGTGCCAGCAGCTCCCCGATAGGGCTACACAATGAGCAGTTCTTC. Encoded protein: CASSSPIGLHNEQFF.

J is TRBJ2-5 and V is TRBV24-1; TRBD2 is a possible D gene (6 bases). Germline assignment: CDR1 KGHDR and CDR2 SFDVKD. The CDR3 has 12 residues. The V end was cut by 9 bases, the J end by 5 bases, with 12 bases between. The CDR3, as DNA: TGTGCCACCTGCGCAGGGAGGGAGACCCAGTACTTC. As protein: CATCAGRETQYF.

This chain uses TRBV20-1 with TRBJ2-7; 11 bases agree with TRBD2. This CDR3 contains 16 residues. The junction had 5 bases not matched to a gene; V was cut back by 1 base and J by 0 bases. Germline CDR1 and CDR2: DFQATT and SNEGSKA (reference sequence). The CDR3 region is CSARALAGGNSYEQYF. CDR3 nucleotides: TGCAGTGCTAGAGCGCTAGCGGGAGGAAACTCCTACGAGCAGTACTTC.

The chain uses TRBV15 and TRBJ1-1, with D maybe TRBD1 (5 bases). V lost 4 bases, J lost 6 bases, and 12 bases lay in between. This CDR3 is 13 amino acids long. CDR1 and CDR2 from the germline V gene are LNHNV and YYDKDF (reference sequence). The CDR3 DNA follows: TGTGCCACCAGCACCTGGAAGGGGCCTGAAGCTTTCTTT. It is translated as CATSTWKGPEAFF.

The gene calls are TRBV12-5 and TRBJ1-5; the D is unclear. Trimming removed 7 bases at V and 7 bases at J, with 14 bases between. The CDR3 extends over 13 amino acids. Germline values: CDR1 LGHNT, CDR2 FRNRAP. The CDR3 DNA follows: TGTGCTAGTGCCCCGTTAGTAAACCAGCCCCAGCATTTT. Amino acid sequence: CASAPLVNQPQHF.

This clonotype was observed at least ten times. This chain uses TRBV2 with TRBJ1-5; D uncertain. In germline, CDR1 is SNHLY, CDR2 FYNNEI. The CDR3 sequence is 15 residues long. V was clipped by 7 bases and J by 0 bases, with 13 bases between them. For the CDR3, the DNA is TGTGCCAGCACCCTGCAGTCAACTAGCAATCAGCCCCAGCATTTT. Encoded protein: CASTLQSTSNQPQHF.

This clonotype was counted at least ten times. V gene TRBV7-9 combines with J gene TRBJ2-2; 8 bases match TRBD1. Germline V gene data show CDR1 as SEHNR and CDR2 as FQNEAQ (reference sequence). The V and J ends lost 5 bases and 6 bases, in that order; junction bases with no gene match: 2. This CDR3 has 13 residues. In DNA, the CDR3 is TGTGCCAGCAGCACGGACAGGGCCGGGGAGCTGTTTTTT. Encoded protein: CASSTDRAGELFF.

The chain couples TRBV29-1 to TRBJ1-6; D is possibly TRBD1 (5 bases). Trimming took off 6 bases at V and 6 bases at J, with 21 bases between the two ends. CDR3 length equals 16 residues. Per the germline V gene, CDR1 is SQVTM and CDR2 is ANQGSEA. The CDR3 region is CSVPSGTTEINSPLHF. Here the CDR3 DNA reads TGCAGCGTCCCCTCCGGGACGACGGAGATTAATTCACCCCTCCACTTT.

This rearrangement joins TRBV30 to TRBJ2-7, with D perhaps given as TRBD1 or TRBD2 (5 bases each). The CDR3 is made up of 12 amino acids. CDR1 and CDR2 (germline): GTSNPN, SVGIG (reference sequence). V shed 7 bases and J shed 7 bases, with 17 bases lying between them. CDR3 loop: CAYGTLTREQYF. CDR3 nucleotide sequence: TGTGCCTACGGGACCCTCACGCGGGAGCAGTACTTC.

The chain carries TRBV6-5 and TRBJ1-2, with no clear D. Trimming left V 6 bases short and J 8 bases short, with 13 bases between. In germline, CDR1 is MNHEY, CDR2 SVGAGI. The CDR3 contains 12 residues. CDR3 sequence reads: CASRTEIYGYTF. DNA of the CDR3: TGTGCCAGCAGAACAGAGATTTACGGCTACACCTTC.

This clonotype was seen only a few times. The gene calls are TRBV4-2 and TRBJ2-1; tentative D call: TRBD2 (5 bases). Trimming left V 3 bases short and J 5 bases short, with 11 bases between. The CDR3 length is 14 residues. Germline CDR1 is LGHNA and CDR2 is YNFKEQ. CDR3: CASSQRALDNEQFF. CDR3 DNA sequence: TGTGCCAGCAGCCAGCGGGCCTTAGACAATGAGCAGTTCTTC.

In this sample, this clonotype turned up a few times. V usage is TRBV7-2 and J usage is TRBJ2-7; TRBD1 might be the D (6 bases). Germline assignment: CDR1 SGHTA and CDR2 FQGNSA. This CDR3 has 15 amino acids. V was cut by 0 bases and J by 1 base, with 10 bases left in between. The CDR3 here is CASSLARGPSYEQYF. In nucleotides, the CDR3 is TGTGCCAGCAGCTTAGCCAGGGGACCTTCCTACGAGCAGTACTTC.